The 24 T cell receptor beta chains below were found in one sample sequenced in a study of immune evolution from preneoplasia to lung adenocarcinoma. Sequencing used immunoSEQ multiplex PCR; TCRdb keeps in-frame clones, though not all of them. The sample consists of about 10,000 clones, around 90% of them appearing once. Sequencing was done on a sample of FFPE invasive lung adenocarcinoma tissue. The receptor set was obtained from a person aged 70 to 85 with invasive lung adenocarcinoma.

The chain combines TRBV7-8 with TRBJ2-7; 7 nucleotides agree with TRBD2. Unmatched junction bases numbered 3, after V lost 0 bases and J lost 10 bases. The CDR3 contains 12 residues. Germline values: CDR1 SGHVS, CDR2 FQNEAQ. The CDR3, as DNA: TGTGCCAGCAGCTTAGCAGGGAGGGTACAGTACTTC. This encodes CASSLAGRVQYF.

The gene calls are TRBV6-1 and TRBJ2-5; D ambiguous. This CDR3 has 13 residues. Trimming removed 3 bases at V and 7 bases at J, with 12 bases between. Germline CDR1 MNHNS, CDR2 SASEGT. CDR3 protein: CASSDSIRGTQYF. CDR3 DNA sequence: TGTGCCAGCAGTGACAGTATAAGAGGGACCCAGTACTTC.

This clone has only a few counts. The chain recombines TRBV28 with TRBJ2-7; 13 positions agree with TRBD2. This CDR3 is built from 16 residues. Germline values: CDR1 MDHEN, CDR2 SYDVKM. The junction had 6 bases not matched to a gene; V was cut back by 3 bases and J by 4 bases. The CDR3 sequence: CASSLGLAGRLYEQYF. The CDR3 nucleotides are TGTGCCAGCAGTTTGGGACTAGCGGGAAGGTTATACGAGCAGTACTTC.

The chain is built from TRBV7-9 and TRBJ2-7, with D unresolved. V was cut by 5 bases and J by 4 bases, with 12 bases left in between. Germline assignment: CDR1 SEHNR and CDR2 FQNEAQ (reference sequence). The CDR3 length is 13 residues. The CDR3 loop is CASSPTRRYEQYF. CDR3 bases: TGTGCCAGCAGCCCGACTCGCCGATACGAGCAGTACTTC.

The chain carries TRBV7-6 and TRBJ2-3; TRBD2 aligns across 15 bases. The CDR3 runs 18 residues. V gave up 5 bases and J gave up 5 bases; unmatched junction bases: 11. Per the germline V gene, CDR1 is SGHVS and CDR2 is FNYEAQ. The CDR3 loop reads CASSPGLAGGPGIDTQYF. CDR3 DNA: TGTGCCAGCAGCCCCGGACTAGCGGGAGGGCCGGGTATAGATACGCAGTATTTT.

The CDR3 nucleotides read TGTGCCAGCAGCCCGGGGGACAGGGGCCAGGGTGAGCAGTTCTTC. Encoded protein: CASSPGDRGQGEQFF. The chain is built from TRBV5-4 and TRBJ2-1, with TRBD1 matching over 10 bases. CDR1 and CDR2 (germline): SGHNT, YYREEE (reference sequence). The CDR3 spans 15 residues. V dropped 4 bases and J dropped 9; count of bases not matched to a gene: 10.

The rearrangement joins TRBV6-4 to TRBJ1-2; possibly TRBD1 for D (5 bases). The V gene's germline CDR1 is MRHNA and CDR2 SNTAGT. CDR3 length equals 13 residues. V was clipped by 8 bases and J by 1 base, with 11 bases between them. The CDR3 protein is CASRDPVNYGYTF. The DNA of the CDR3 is TGTGCCAGCCGGGACCCTGTTAACTATGGCTACACCTTC.

The CDR3 bases are TGTGCCAGCAGCCACAGAGGATTTGGAAACACCATATATTTT. Translating gives CASSHRGFGNTIYF. This chain connects TRBV28 to TRBJ1-3; D not resolved. The CDR3 covers 14 residues. CDR1 is MDHEN and CDR2 is SYDVKM in the germline V gene. Trimming cost V 6 bases and J 3 bases, with 12 bases left between them.

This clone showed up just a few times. CDR3 sequence (DNA): TGTGCCTGGAGAGGGGGCTTTGGGACACGGGAGGGCTACACCTTC. This gives the protein CAWRGGFGTREGYTF. The chain has TRBV30 and TRBJ1-2; TRBD1 agrees at 7 bases. Per germline, CDR1 GTSNPN and CDR2 SVGIG (reference sequence). V shed 3 bases, J shed 8 bases, and the junction held 15 bases outside the gene matches. The CDR3 totals 15 residues.

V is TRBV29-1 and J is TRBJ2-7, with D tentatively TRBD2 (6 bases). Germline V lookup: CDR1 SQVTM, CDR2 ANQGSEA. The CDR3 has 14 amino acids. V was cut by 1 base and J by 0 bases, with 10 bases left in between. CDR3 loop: CSVEGLGGSYEQYF. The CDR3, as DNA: TGCAGCGTTGAAGGACTGGGGGGCTCCTACGAGCAGTACTTC.

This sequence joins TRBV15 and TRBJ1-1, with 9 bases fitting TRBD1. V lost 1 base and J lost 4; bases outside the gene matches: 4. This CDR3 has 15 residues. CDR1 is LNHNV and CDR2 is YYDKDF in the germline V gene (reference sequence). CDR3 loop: CATSRGQGDGTEAFF. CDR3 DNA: TGTGCCACCAGCAGAGGACAGGGGGACGGCACTGAAGCTTTCTTT.

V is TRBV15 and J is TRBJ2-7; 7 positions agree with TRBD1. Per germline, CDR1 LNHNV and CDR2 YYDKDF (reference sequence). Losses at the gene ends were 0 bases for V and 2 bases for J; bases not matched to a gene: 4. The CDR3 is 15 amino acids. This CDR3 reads CATSRDWGQTYEQYF. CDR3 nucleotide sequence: TGTGCCACCAGCAGAGATTGGGGACAGACCTACGAGCAGTACTTC.

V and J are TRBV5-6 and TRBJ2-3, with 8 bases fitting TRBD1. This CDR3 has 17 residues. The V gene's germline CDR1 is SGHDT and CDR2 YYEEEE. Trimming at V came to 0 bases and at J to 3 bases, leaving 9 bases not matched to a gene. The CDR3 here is CASSLAAGTGVTDTQYF. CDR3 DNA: TGTGCCAGCAGCTTGGCCGCTGGGACAGGAGTAACAGATACGCAGTATTTT.

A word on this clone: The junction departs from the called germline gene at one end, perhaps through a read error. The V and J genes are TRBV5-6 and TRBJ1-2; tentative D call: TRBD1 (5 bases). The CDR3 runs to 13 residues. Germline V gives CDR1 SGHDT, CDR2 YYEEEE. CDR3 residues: CASSTTATGGVRF. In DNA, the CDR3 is TGTGCCAGCAGCACTACAGCGACCGGAGGGGTCCGATTC.

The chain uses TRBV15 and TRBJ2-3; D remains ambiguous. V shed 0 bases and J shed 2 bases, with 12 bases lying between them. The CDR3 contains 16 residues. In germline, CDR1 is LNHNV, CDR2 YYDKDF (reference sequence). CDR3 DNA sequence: TGTGCCACCAGCAGAGATTCCGGCTACTCCACAGATACGCAGTATTTT. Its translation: CATSRDSGYSTDTQYF.

The CDR3 DNA is TGTGCCAGCAGCCGACGGGAGGGGAACACTGAAGCTTTCTTT. This encodes CASSRREGNTEAFF. The chain uses TRBV27 and TRBJ1-1, with D hard to call. Germline V lookup: CDR1 MNHEY, CDR2 SMNVEV (reference sequence). This CDR3 comprises 14 residues. With 6 bases removed from V and 1 base from J, the gap between germline ends came to 12 bases.

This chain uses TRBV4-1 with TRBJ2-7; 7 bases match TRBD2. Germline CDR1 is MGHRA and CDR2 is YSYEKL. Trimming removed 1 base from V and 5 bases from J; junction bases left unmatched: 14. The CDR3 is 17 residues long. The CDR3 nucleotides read TGCGCCAGCAGCCAAGTTCTCGGGCAGGTGGGGGGGGACGAGCAGTACTTC. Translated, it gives CASSQVLGQVGGDEQYF.

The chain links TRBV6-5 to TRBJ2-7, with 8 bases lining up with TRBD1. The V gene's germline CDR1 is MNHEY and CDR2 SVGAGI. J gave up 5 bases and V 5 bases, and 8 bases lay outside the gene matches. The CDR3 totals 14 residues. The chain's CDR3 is CASSPGQGRHEQYF. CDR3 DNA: TGTGCCAGCAGTCCAGGACAGGGACGCCACGAGCAGTACTTC.

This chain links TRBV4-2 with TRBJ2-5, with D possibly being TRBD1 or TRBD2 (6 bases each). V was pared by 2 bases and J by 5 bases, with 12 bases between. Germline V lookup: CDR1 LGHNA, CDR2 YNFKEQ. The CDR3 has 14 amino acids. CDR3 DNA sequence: TGTGCCAGCAGCCAATCGGGGGCCGGTGAGACCCAGTACTTC. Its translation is CASSQSGAGETQYF.

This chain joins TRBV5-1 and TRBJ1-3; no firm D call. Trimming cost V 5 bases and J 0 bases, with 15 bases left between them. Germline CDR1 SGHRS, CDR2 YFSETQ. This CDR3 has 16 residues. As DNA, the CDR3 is TGCGCCAGCAGAGGAGGGAGTCAAAACTCTGGAAACACCATATATTTT. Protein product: CASRGGSQNSGNTIYF.

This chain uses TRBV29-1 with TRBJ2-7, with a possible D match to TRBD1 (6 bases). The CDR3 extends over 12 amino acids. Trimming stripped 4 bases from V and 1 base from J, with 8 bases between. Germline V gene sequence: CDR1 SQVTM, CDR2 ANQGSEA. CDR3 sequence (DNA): TGCAGCGTTGGAGGGGGTTCCTACGAGCAGTACTTC. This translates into CSVGGGSYEQYF.

CDR3 coding DNA: TGTGCCAGCAGTGAAATAGATACGCAGTATTTT. Translated: CASSEIDTQYF. The rearrangement uses TRBV6-1 and TRBJ2-3, with D unclear. V was shortened by 2 bases and J by 5 bases, with 2 bases between the two germline ends. The CDR3 runs 11 residues. The germline V gene encodes CDR1 MNHNS and CDR2 SASEGT.

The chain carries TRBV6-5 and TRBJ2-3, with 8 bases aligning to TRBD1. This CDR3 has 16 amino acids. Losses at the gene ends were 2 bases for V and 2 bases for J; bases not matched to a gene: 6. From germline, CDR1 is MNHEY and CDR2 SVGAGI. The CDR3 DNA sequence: TGTGCCAGCAGTTACGGGCGACAGGGGCCCACAGATACGCAGTATTTT. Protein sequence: CASSYGRQGPTDTQYF.

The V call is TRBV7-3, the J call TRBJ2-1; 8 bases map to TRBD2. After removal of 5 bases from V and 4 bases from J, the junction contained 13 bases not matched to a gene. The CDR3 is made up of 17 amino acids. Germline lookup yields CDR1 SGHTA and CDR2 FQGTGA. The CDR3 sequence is CASSPLVAGRQYNEQFF. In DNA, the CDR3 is TGTGCCAGCAGCCCCCTGGTAGCGGGACGCCAATACAATGAGCAGTTCTTC.